The 19 T cell receptor beta chains below all came from one sample that was sequenced in a study of blood T cell repertoires in COVID-19. Libraries were prepared by immunoSEQ multiplex PCR; TCRdb keeps only in-frame clonotypes and omits some of them. Counted here are approximately 100,000 clones, around 86% occurring once; the ten biggest clones make up 16%. Source material: peripheral blood. Receptor source: a woman of 80 years or more with active or convalescent COVID-19.

This chain joins TRBV18 and TRBJ2-2; 10 bases are a match to TRBD2. In germline, CDR1 is KGHSH, CDR2 LQKENI. There are 18 residues in the CDR3. V trimming: 1 base; J trimming: 0 bases; junction bases outside the gene matches: 5. For the CDR3, the DNA is TGTGCCAGCTCACCACAGCAAGCGGGAGGGTCGAACACCGGGGAGCTGTTTTTT. Protein sequence: CASSPQQAGGSNTGELFF.

V gene TRBV28 combines with J gene TRBJ1-1; 8 nucleotides align to TRBD1. Looked up from germline, CDR1 is MDHEN and CDR2 is SYDVKM. The CDR3 has 15 amino acids. V lost 8 bases, J lost 1 base, and 9 bases stayed unmatched. The CDR3 sequence is CASLQGGRKNTEAFF. CDR3 sequence (DNA): TGTGCCAGCCTACAGGGGGGGCGAAAGAACACTGAAGCTTTCTTT. Variable domain in full (rest from reference TRBV28 and TRBJ1-1): DVKVTQSSRYLVKRTGEKVFLECVQDMDHENMFWYRQDPGLGLRLIYFSYDVKMKEKGDIPEGYSVSREKKERFSLILESASTNQTSMYLCASLQGGRKNTEAFFGQGTRLTVV.

The rearrangement joins TRBV29-1 to TRBJ2-7; 11 positions match TRBD2. The CDR3 consists of 13 residues. V was pared by 4 bases and J by 7 bases, with 6 bases of the junction left unmatched. Germline V gene lookup returns CDR1 SQVTM and CDR2 ANQGSEA. The CDR3 coding sequence is TGCAGCGTTGGCCAACTAGCGGGAGAAGAGCAGTACTTC. Amino acid sequence: CSVGQLAGEEQYF.

The chain couples TRBV5-6 to TRBJ2-2, with 10 nucleotides matching TRBD1. Looked up from germline, CDR1 is SGHDT and CDR2 is YYEEEE. Trimming at V came to 3 bases and at J to 5 bases, leaving 13 bases not matched to a gene. This CDR3 is 18 amino acids long. DNA for the CDR3: TGTGCCAGCAGCTCCGGGACAGGGGAGATCTTTAATACCGGGGAGCTGTTTTTT. It yields the protein CASSSGTGEIFNTGELFF.

The chain couples TRBV3-1 (or the pseudogene TRBV3-2) to TRBJ2-5, with 10 nucleotides matching TRBD2. CDR1 is LGHDT and CDR2 is YNNKEL in the germline V gene (reference sequence). CDR3 length: 18 residues. With 4 bases clipped from V and 2 bases from J, the junction kept 13 bases outside the gene matches. This chain's CDR3 is CASSPPPGSGGGQETQYF. In DNA, the CDR3 is TGTGCCAGCAGCCCCCCCCCGGGGAGCGGGGGGGGTCAAGAGACCCAGTACTTC.

The chain combines TRBV29-1 with TRBJ1-2; no clear D gene. CDR1 is SQVTM and CDR2 is ANQGSEA in the germline V gene. The V end lost 0 bases, the J end lost 7 bases, and 18 bases lay between the germline ends. CDR3 length equals 15 residues. CDR3 coding DNA: TGCAGCGTTGAAGACTTCCTTACCCGGTTTGGTGGCTACACCTTC. Amino acid sequence: CSVEDFLTRFGGYTF.

This chain connects TRBV25-1 to TRBJ2-7; 11 positions match TRBD2. This CDR3 has 13 amino acids. Germline V lookup: CDR1 MGHDK, CDR2 SYGVNS. J lost 6 bases, V lost 5 bases, and 3 bases had no gene match. CDR3 DNA sequence: TGTGCCAGCAGTTTACTAGCGGGAGTCGAGCAGTACTTC. Protein product: CASSLLAGVEQYF.

Only a few counts were recorded for this clone. V gene TRBV3-1 (or the pseudogene TRBV3-2) combines with J gene TRBJ2-1; tentative D call: TRBD2 (7 bases). The CDR3 is made up of 15 amino acids. The V and J ends lost 1 base and 7 bases respectively, with 14 bases between them. Germline V gene lookup returns CDR1 LGHDT and CDR2 YNNKEL (reference sequence). CDR3 loop: CASSQGGGLGNEQFF. The DNA of the CDR3 is TGTGCCAGCAGCCAAGGGGGGGGCTTAGGTAATGAGCAGTTCTTC.

Note on this clone: The junction differs from germline at one of its ends, possibly a read error. CDR3 DNA sequence: TGTGCCATCAGTGAGTCAGACTCGCCCCGGGACTTC. Translation: CAISESDSPRDF. The gene calls are TRBV10-3 and TRBJ2-5; unclear D gene. CDR3 length equals 12 residues. From germline, CDR1 is ENHRY and CDR2 SYGVKD.

The rearrangement joins TRBV5-1 to TRBJ2-7; tentatively, D is TRBD1 (6 bases). The V end was cut by 0 bases, the J end by 4 bases, with 11 bases between. The length of the CDR3 is 14 residues. CDR1 SGHRS and CDR2 YFSETQ come from the germline V gene. The CDR3 protein is CASSLETTGYEQYF. DNA of the CDR3: TGCGCCAGCAGCTTGGAAACTACAGGGTACGAGCAGTACTTC.

This chain links TRBV19 with TRBJ1-2, with D possibly being TRBD1 (6 bases). Germline values: CDR1 LNHDA, CDR2 SQIVND (reference sequence). V dropped 3 bases and J dropped 9 bases, with 14 bases sitting between them. This CDR3 is built from 13 residues. This CDR3 is CASSIPAGVSYTF. The CDR3 nucleotides read TGTGCCAGTAGTATTCCGGCAGGGGTGAGCTACACCTTC.

The CDR3 loop reads CSVNSEGQNTEAFF. The CDR3 DNA sequence: TGCAGCGTTAATAGTGAAGGACAGAACACTGAAGCTTTCTTT. The rearrangement links TRBV29-1 to TRBJ1-1; perhaps TRBD1 as D (5 bases). Germline loops: CDR1 SQVTM, CDR2 ANQGSEA. V was cut by 5 bases and J by 1 base, with 14 bases left in between. The CDR3 is made up of 14 amino acids.

This chain joins TRBV6-5 and TRBJ2-2; TRBD1 agrees at 9 bases. The CDR3 covers 15 residues. The ends lost 5 bases at V and 8 bases at J; junction bases unmatched: 9. Germline loops: CDR1 MNHEY, CDR2 SVGAGI. The CDR3 nucleotides are TGTGCCAGCAGTCCCGGACAGGGGTCGGCGGGGGAGCTGTTTTTT. It yields the protein CASSPGQGSAGELFF.

This chain's CDR3 is CATTDSLDGYTF. The DNA of the CDR3 is TGTGCCACCACCGACAGTTTAGATGGCTACACCTTC. This rearrangement joins TRBV24-1 to TRBJ1-2, with D maybe TRBD1 (5 bases). The CDR3 loop spans 12 amino acids. CDR1 is KGHDR and CDR2 is SFDVKD in the germline V gene. With 8 bases removed from V and 6 bases from J, the gap between germline ends came to 12 bases.

V is TRBV4-1 and J is TRBJ2-1, with 13 bases matching TRBD2. Germline lookup yields CDR1 MGHRA and CDR2 YSYEKL. CDR3 size: 19 residues. V dropped 4 bases and J dropped 1; count of bases not matched to a gene: 10. CDR3 in amino acids: CASSPLGLAGVKSYNEQFF. For the CDR3, the DNA is TGCGCCAGCAGCCCATTAGGACTAGCGGGAGTGAAGTCCTACAATGAGCAGTTCTTC.

The chain employs TRBV7-9 and TRBJ2-1; 12 bases agree with TRBD2. The CDR3 is made up of 18 amino acids. CDR1 is SEHNR and CDR2 is FQNEAQ in the germline V gene (reference sequence). With 0 bases clipped from V and 4 bases from J, the junction kept 7 bases outside the gene matches. Here the CDR3 DNA reads TGTGCCAGCAGCTTAGCTCCTAGCGGGGGGGCTGGATACAATGAGCAGTTCTTC. It codes for CASSLAPSGGAGYNEQFF.

In this sample, this clone turned up a few times. V gene TRBV11-2 combines with J gene TRBJ2-7; maybe TRBD2 (6 bases). Trimming removed 5 bases at V and 5 bases at J, with 16 bases between. Germline loops: CDR1 SGHAT, CDR2 FQNNGV. This CDR3 comprises 14 residues. The CDR3 DNA follows: TGTGCCAGCAGCCGATCTGGGAGGACCAACGAGCAGTACTTC. It translates to CASSRSGRTNEQYF.

The rearrangement uses TRBV9 and TRBJ2-2; 7 bases are a match to TRBD1. This CDR3 has 16 amino acids. V lost 1 base to trimming and J lost 0 bases; unmatched junction nucleotides: 3. Germline V lookup: CDR1 SGDLS, CDR2 YYNGEE. The CDR3 is CASSVLQGANTGELFF. The CDR3 DNA reads as TGTGCCAGCAGCGTACTTCAGGGGGCGAACACCGGGGAGCTGTTTTTT.

The chain recombines TRBV24-1 with TRBJ1-5, with 8 nucleotides matching TRBD1. Germline CDR1 reads KGHDR; CDR2 reads SFDVKD. This CDR3 is 15 amino acids long. V was pared by 4 bases and J by 9 bases, with 10 bases of the junction left unmatched. The CDR3 bases are TGTGCCACCAGTGAGTCGACAGGGGCGTGGGGGCCCCAGCATTTT. This gives the protein CATSESTGAWGPQHF.